This T cell receptor beta chain appears in the sequencing data of a study of cytomegalovirus exposure and HLA in healthy donors. The repertoire was sequenced with immunoSEQ multiplex PCR; TCRdb's copy has only in-frame clones and lacks some. The top ten clones hold less than 3% of a sample with some 150,000 clones, around nine tenths of them seen once. The germline V gene has CDR1 SEHNR and CDR2 FQNEAQ (reference sequence). This CDR3 has 14 residues. The V end lost 6 bases, the J end lost 4 bases, and 15 bases lay between the germline ends. The TCR originated in a man between 18 and 29 years old in good health and CMV-seropositive. The sample taken for sequencing was PBMCs. The gene calls are TRBV7-9 and TRBJ1-2, with TRBD1 as a possible D gene (6 bases). In nucleotides, the CDR3 is TGTGCCAGCAGAGGGGGTTCGGATGGCTATGGCTACACCTTC. Amino acid sequence: CASRGGSDGYGYTF.